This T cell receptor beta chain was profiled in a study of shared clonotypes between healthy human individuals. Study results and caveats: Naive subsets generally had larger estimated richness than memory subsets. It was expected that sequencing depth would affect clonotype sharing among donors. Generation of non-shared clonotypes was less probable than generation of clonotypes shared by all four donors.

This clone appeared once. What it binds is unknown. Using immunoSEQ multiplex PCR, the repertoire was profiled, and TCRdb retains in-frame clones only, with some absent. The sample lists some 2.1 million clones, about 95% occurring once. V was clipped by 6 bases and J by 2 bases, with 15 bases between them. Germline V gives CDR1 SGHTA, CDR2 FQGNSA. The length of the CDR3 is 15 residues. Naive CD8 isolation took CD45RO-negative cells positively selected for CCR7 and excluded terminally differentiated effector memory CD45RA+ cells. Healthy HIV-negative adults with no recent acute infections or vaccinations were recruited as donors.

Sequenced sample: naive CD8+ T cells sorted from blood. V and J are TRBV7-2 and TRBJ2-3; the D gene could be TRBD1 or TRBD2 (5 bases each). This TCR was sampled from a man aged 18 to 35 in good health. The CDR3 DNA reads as TGTGCCAGCAGGGGGGAGAGAGAAACCACAGATACGCAGTATTTT. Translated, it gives CASRGERETTDTQYF.